These 22 T cell receptor beta chains came from one sample sequenced in a study of blood T cells in healthy people across ages (dated by TCRdb to the mid-2010s). The receptor library was made with 5' RACE. Sequencing relied on an Illumina HiSeq 2500. A second 7 to 11 cycle PCR used a sample-barcoded 5' primer and a J-beta primer mix. The raw public reads went through TCRdb reprocessing: fastp at Q25, MiXCR clone calling, in-frame beta chains kept. Here each entry gathers all rows of one CDR3 protein and keeps the most common genes and DNA. The sample table lists hundreds of thousands of distinct CDR3 sequences, about 30% of them with a count of one. Approximately 15% of the sample is taken by the ten largest. Sequenced material: blood. Every receptor here comes from a woman older than 75 in good health.

This clonotype occurred many times. The rearrangement uses TRBV5-1 and TRBJ2-6; D unresolved. Trimming removed 0 bases at V and 0 bases at J, with 7 bases between. Germline CDR1 SGHRS, CDR2 YFSETQ. This CDR3 spans 16 amino acids. The CDR3 sequence is CASSLGEFSGANVLTF. In nucleotides, the CDR3 is TGCGCCAGCAGCTTGGGCGAGTTCTCTGGGGCCAACGTCCTGACTTTC. The full variable domain, rest sourced from reference TRBV5-1 and TRBJ2-6, is KAGVTQTPRYLIKTRGQQVTLSCSPISGHRSVSWYQQTPGQGLQFLFEYFSETQRNKGNFPGRFSGRQFSNSRSEMNVSTLELGDSALYLCASSLGEFSGANVLTFGAGSRLTVL.

This clonotype showed up many times. The J gene is TRBJ2-3, the V gene TRBV4-2, with D possibly matching TRBD2 (6 bases). The CDR3 is made up of 18 amino acids. V lost 1 base and J lost 4, with 21 bases in between. Germline V CDR1 and CDR2: LGHNA, YNFKEQ. CDR3 nucleotides: TGTGCCAGCAGCCAAGGCGGGGTGAGGGGCGTAAGAGCAGATACGCAGTATTTT. This encodes CASSQGGVRGVRADTQYF.

The V call is TRBV7-2, the J call TRBJ2-1; D uncertain. Germline CDR1 and CDR2: SGHTA and FQGNSA. V shed 4 bases and J shed 5 bases, with 15 bases lying between them. The CDR3 length is 15 residues. CDR3 bases: TGTGCCAGCAGCTCCGACTCTGGACGGAACAATGAGCAGTTCTTC. Its protein product is CASSSDSGRNNEQFF.

This clonotype was counted ten times or more. J is TRBJ1-2 and V is TRBV7-9; no clear D gene. The ends were cut back, 2 bases at V and 2 bases at J, with 6 bases in the middle. The CDR3 extends over 13 amino acids. Germline V gives CDR1 SEHNR, CDR2 FQNEAQ (reference sequence). The CDR3 protein is CASSLSQNYGYTF. CDR3 DNA: TGTGCCAGCAGCTTATCACAAAACTATGGCTACACCTTC.

Many counts were recorded for this clonotype. This chain joins TRBV4-3 and TRBJ2-3, with D maybe TRBD1 (5 bases). CDR1 and CDR2 (germline): LGHNA, YSLEER. V gave up 1 base and J gave up 0 bases, with 11 bases separating them. The CDR3 spans 16 residues. CDR3 nucleotide sequence: TGCGCCAGCAGCCAAGGGCGACAGATAAGCACAGATACGCAGTATTTT. Its translation: CASSQGRQISTDTQYF.

The chain combines TRBV24-1 with TRBJ2-3; 10 nucleotides match TRBD2. This CDR3 spans 18 amino acids. CDR1 KGHDR and CDR2 SFDVKD come from the germline V gene. Trimming cost V 2 bases and J 2 bases; bases outside gene matches: 9. The CDR3 loop is CATSDSRLAGALTDTQYF. In DNA, the CDR3 is TGTGCCACCAGTGATTCAAGGCTAGCGGGGGCCCTCACAGATACGCAGTATTTT.

This clonotype was counted once. This chain joins TRBV6-5 and TRBJ2-5, with 10 positions matching TRBD2. This CDR3 comprises 16 residues. J gave up 11 bases and V 0 bases, and 12 bases lay outside the gene matches. Germline V CDR1 and CDR2: MNHEY, SVGAGI. The CDR3 loop is CASSYSTAGGRSEQYF. The CDR3 region has the DNA TGTGCCAGCAGTTACTCGACAGCGGGGGGGCGCAGTGAGCAGTACTTC.

This clonotype was counted at least ten times. The J gene is TRBJ1-4, the V gene TRBV5-1; D unresolved. V was pared by 0 bases and J by 8 bases, with 11 bases between. CDR3 length: 14 residues. The germline gives CDR1 SGHRS, CDR2 YFSETQ. In DNA form, the CDR3 reads TGCGCCAGCAGCTTGGCGGCAGGCGGGGAAAAACTGTTTTTT. Translating gives CASSLAAGGEKLFF. The full variable domain, in which reference TRBV5-1 and TRBJ1-4 provide the parts outside the CDR3, is KAGVTQTPRYLIKTRGQQVTLSCSPISGHRSVSWYQQTPGQGLQFLFEYFSETQRNKGNFPGRFSGRQFSNSRSEMNVSTLELGDSALYLCASSLAAGGEKLFFGSGTQLSVL.

This clonotype was seen many times. The chain joins TRBV2 to TRBJ2-1; tentative D call: TRBD1 (7 bases). This CDR3 spans 12 amino acids. Between the trimmed V and J ends, which lost 8 bases and 8 bases, there was a span of 13 bases. The germline gives CDR1 SNHLY, CDR2 FYNNEI. Here the CDR3 reads CASGQGGDEQFF. The CDR3 DNA is TGTGCCAGCGGCCAGGGGGGCGATGAGCAGTTCTTC.

Concerning this clonotype: A much larger clone lies a single base off, so this may be a read error. The chain uses TRBV7-2 and TRBJ1-2, with D unresolved. The V gene's germline CDR1 is SGHTA and CDR2 FQGNSA. The CDR3 contains 13 residues. The V end lost 8 bases, the J end lost 4 bases, and 14 bases lay between the germline ends. CDR3 in amino acids: CASEMLSSYGYTF. The DNA of the CDR3 is TGTGCCAGCGAAATGTTGTCTAGCTATGGCTACACCTTC.

This clonotype was counted many times. The chain combines TRBV11-2 with TRBJ2-5; D is undetermined. The CDR3 consists of 15 residues. V was pared by 5 bases and J by 2 bases, with 15 bases between. From germline, CDR1 is SGHAT and CDR2 FQNNGV. The CDR3 loop is CASSPRRFPQETQYF. CDR3 sequence (DNA): TGTGCCAGCAGCCCTCGACGGTTCCCTCAAGAGACCCAGTACTTC. The full variable domain, its missing parts supplied by reference TRBV11-2 and TRBJ2-5, is EAGVAQSPRYKIIEKRQSVAFWCNPISGHATLYWYQQILGQGPKLLIQFQNNGVVDDSQLPKDRFSAERLKGVDSTLKIQPAKLEDSAVYLCASSPRRFPQETQYFGPGTRLLVL.

Ten or more counts support this clonotype. The V and J genes are TRBV6-5 and TRBJ2-6; 10 positions agree with TRBD1. The ends lost 4 bases at V and 3 bases at J; junction bases unmatched: 3. Germline loops: CDR1 MNHEY, CDR2 SVGAGI. The CDR3 totals 16 residues. Written as DNA, the CDR3 is TGTGCCAGCAGTTTAGACAGGGGGCATGGGGCCAACGTCCTGACTTTC. Translating it yields CASSLDRGHGANVLTF.

This clonotype was recorded a few times. This chain connects TRBV7-9 to TRBJ2-3; possible D gene TRBD1, 6 bases. Deletions cut 1 base from V and 5 bases from J, with 10 bases between. The CDR3 runs to 14 residues. Germline V gene sequence: CDR1 SEHNR, CDR2 FQNEAQ (reference sequence). This chain's CDR3 is CASSLVGGQDTQYF. As DNA, the CDR3 is TGTGCCAGCAGCTTAGTTGGGGGCCAAGATACGCAGTATTTT.

This clonotype was detected a few times. This chain joins TRBV7-9 and TRBJ1-1; D perhaps matches TRBD1 (6 bases). V lost 5 bases to trimming and J lost 4 bases, with 14 bases between them. The CDR3 sequence is 14 residues long. Germline assignment: CDR1 SEHNR and CDR2 FQNEAQ (reference sequence). The CDR3 spells CASSRNRDATEAFF. The CDR3 bases are TGTGCCAGCAGCCGAAACAGGGATGCCACTGAAGCTTTCTTT.

Worth noting for this clonotype: A much larger clone is a single base away; this may be a read error. This chain connects TRBV5-1 to TRBJ1-6, with D unclear. The V end lost 0 bases, the J end lost 4 bases, and 8 bases lay between the germline ends. This CDR3 has 15 residues. Germline CDR1 reads SGHRS; CDR2 reads YFSETQ. In DNA, the CDR3 is TGCGCCAGCAGCTTGGACAAGGATTATAATTCACCCCTCCACTTT. It is translated as CASSLDKDYNSPLHF. The full variable domain, its missing parts supplied by reference TRBV5-1 and TRBJ1-6, is KAGVTQTPRYLIKTRGQQVTLSCSPISGHRSVSWYQQTPGQGLQFLFEYFSETQRNKGNFPGRFSGRQFSNSRSEMNVSTLELGDSALYLCASSLDKDYNSPLHFGNGTRLTVT.

There are many counts of this clonotype. The chain couples TRBV18 to TRBJ2-3; the D is unclear. Deletions cut 3 bases from V and 1 base from J, with 11 bases between. Germline V gene data show CDR1 as KGHSH and CDR2 as LQKENI. The CDR3 covers 15 residues. The CDR3, as DNA: TGTGCCAGCTCACCGACTGTTCCCGGCACAGATACGCAGTATTTT. Protein sequence: CASSPTVPGTDTQYF.

This clonotype was detected a few times. The gene calls are TRBV20-1 and TRBJ2-7, with 7 bases that match TRBD1. Germline loops: CDR1 DFQATT, CDR2 SNEGSKA (reference sequence). The V gene end was trimmed by 0 bases and the J gene end by 10 bases; junction bases not matched to a gene: 12. CDR3 length: 14 amino acids. In DNA, the CDR3 is TGCAGTGCTAGAGATCCCCGGGACAGTGATATTCAGTACTTC. Its protein is CSARDPRDSDIQYF.

This chain uses TRBV30 with TRBJ1-6; D remains ambiguous. V shed 5 bases and J shed 6 bases, with 17 bases lying between them. CDR3 length: 15 amino acids. Germline CDR1 is GTSNPN and CDR2 is SVGIG (reference sequence). CDR3 residues: CAWGSGRLINSPLHF. The CDR3, as DNA: TGTGCCTGGGGTTCGGGCAGGCTTATTAATTCACCCCTCCACTTT. Together with reference TRBV30 and TRBJ1-6, the CDR3 gives the full variable domain: SQTIHQWPATLVQPVGSPLSLECTVEGTSNPNLYWYRQAAGRGLQLLFYSVGIGQISSEVPQNLSASRPQDRQFILSSKKLLLSDSGFYLCAWGSGRLINSPLHFGNGTRLTVT.

The CDR3 sequence: CASSVAYTREQFF. The CDR3 nucleotides are TGTGCCAGCAGCGTAGCCTATACCCGTGAGCAGTTCTTC. The rearrangement links TRBV9 to TRBJ2-1; D not certain. Germline V gene data show CDR1 as SGDLS and CDR2 as YYNGEE. Between the trimmed V and J ends, which lost 0 bases and 9 bases, there was a span of 10 bases. The CDR3 is 13 amino acids.

The table lists this clonotype with a few counts. CDR3: CAWSAGTERNNEQYF. CDR3 DNA: TGTGCCTGGAGTGCCGGGACAGAGAGGAACAATGAGCAGTACTTC. The V and J genes are TRBV30 and TRBJ2-5, with TRBD1 matching over 7 bases. The J segment lost 11 bases and the V segment lost 1 base, leaving 16 bases of the junction unmatched. The CDR3 runs 15 residues. Germline V gene sequence: CDR1 GTSNPN, CDR2 SVGIG (reference sequence).

This clonotype was counted at least ten times. The rearrangement uses TRBV7-2 and TRBJ1-4; D remains ambiguous. With 5 bases removed from V and 0 bases from J, the gap between germline ends came to 10 bases. This CDR3 has 15 amino acids. Germline CDR1 is SGHTA and CDR2 is FQGNSA. CDR3 amino acids: CASSPQVATNEKLFF. In DNA, the CDR3 is TGTGCCAGCAGCCCTCAGGTCGCAACTAATGAAAAACTGTTTTTT.

This clonotype was counted many times. CDR3 protein: CATSETGTGVVKNIQYF. CDR3 bases: TGTGCCACCAGTGAAACCGGGACAGGGGTTGTCAAAAACATTCAGTACTTC. The chain carries TRBV24-1 and TRBJ2-4, with 10 bases matching TRBD1. The CDR3 is made up of 17 amino acids. Germline V gene sequence: CDR1 KGHDR, CDR2 SFDVKD. V shed 4 bases, J shed 3 bases, and the junction held 8 bases outside the gene matches.